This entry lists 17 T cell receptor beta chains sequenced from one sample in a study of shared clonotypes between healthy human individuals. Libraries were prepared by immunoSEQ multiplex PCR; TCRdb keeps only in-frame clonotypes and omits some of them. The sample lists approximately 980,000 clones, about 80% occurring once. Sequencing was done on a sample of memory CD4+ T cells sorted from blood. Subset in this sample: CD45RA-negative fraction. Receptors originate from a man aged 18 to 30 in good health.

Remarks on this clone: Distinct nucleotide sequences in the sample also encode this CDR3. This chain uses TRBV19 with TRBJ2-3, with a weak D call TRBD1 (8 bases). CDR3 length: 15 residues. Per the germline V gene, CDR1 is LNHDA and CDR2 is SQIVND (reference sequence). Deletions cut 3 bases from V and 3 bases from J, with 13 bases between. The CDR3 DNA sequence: TGTGCCAGTAGTATCGGACAGGGAGGGACAGATACGCAGTATTTT. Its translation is CASSIGQGGTDTQYF.

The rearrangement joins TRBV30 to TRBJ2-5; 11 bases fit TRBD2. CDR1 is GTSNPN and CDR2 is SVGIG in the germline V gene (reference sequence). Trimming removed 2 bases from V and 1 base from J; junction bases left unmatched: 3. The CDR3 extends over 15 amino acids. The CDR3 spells CAWSLGLAGQETQYF. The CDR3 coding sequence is TGTGCCTGGAGTCTAGGACTAGCGGGCCAAGAGACCCAGTACTTC.

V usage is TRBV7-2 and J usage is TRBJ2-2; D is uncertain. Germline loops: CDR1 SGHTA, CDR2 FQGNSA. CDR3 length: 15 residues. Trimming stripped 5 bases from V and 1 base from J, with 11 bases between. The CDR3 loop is CASSQRLMNTGELFF. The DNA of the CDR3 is TGTGCCAGCAGCCAACGACTTATGAACACCGGGGAGCTGTTTTTT.

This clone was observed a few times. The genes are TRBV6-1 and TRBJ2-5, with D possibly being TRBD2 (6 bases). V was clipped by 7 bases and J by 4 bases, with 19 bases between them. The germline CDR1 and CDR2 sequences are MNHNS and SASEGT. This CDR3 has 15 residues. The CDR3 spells CASTFSRGSGETQYF. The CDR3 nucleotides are TGTGCCAGCACCTTCTCCCGGGGGTCAGGAGAGACCCAGTACTTC.

Written as DNA, the CDR3 is TGTGCCAGCAAGACCGACAGGAGGAACACCGGGGAGCTGTTTTTT. It encodes CASKTDRRNTGELFF. V gene TRBV2 combines with J gene TRBJ2-2; D might be TRBD1 (6 bases). Germline V gives CDR1 SNHLY, CDR2 FYNNEI. The CDR3 runs to 15 residues. Between the trimmed V and J ends, which lost 7 bases and 1 base, there was a span of 13 bases.

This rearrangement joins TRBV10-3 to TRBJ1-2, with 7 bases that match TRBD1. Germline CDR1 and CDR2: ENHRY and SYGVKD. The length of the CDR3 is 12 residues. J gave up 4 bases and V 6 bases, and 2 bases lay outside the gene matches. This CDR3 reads CAISRDSYGYTF. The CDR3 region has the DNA TGTGCCATCAGCCGGGACAGCTATGGCTACACCTTC.

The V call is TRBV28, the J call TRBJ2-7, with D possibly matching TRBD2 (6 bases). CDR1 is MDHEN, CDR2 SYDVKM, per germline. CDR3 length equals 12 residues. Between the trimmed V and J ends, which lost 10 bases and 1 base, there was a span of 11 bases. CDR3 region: CATEEGSYEQYF. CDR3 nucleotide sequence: TGTGCCACCGAGGAGGGGTCCTACGAGCAGTACTTC.

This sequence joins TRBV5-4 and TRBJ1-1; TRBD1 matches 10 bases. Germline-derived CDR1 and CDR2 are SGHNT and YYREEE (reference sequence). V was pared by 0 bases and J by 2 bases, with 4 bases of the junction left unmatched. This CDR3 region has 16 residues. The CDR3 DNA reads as TGTGCCAGCAGCTTGGGGGGACAGGGGTCTAACACTGAAGCTTTCTTT. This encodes CASSLGGQGSNTEAFF.

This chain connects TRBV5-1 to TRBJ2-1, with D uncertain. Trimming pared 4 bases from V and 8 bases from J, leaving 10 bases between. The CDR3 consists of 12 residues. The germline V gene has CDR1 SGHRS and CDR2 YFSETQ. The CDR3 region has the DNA TGCGCCAGCAGCCTCCCCAACGATGAGCAGTTCTTC. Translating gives CASSLPNDEQFF.

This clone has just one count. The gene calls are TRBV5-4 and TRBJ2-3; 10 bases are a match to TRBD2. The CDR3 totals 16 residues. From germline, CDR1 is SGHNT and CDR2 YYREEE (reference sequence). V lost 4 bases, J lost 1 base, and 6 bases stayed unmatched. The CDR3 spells CASSLQRGGRTDTQYF. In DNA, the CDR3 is TGTGCCAGCAGCCTACAGCGGGGGGGCCGCACAGATACGCAGTATTTT.

As DNA, the CDR3 is TGTGCCACCGGCCGGGACTACGAAGAGACCCAGTACTTC. It encodes CATGRDYEETQYF. V usage is TRBV15 and J usage is TRBJ2-5; 7 bases map to TRBD2. V shed 8 bases, J shed 3 bases, and the junction held 6 bases outside the gene matches. Germline-derived CDR1 and CDR2 are LNHNV and YYDKDF (reference sequence). The CDR3 runs 13 residues.

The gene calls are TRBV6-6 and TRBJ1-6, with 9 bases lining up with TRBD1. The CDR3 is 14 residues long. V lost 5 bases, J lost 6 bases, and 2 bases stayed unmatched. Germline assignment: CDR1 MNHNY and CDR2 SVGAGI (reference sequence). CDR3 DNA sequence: TGTGCCAGCAGTCACAGGGGGCGTAATTCACCCCTCCACTTT. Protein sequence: CASSHRGRNSPLHF.

CDR3 bases: TGTGCCAGCAGGAGGAAGGAGACCGGGGAGCTGTTTTTT. It specifies CASRRKETGELFF. The chain links TRBV7-9 to TRBJ2-2, with D hard to call. Germline V gene sequence: CDR1 SEHNR, CDR2 FQNEAQ (reference sequence). The CDR3 loop spans 13 amino acids. V was trimmed by 6 bases and J by 5 bases, leaving 10 bases between them. The variable domain in full, with the rest retrieved from reference TRBV7-9 and TRBJ2-2, is DTGVSQNPRHKITKRGQNVTFRCDPISEHNRLYWYRQTLGQGPEFLTYFQNEAQLEKSRLLSDRFSAERPKGSFSTLEIQRTEQGDSAMYLCASRRKETGELFFGEGSRLTVL.

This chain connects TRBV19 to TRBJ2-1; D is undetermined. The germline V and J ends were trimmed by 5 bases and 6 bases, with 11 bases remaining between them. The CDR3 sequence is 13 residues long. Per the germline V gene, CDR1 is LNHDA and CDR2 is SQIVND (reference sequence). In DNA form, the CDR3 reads TGTGCCAGTAGTGTGACACGAGGCAATGAGCAGTTCTTC. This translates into CASSVTRGNEQFF. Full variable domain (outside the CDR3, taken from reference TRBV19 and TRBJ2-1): DGGITQSPKYLFRKEGQNVTLSCEQNLNHDAMYWYRQDPGQGLRLIYYSQIVNDFQKGDIAEGYSVSREKKESFPLTVTSAQKNPTAFYLCASSVTRGNEQFFGPGTRLTVL.

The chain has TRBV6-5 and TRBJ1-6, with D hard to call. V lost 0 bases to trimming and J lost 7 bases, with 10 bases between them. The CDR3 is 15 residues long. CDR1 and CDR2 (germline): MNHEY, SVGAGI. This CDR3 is CASSYSRAANSPLHF. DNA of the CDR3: TGTGCCAGCAGTTACTCGCGGGCTGCGAATTCACCCCTCCACTTT.

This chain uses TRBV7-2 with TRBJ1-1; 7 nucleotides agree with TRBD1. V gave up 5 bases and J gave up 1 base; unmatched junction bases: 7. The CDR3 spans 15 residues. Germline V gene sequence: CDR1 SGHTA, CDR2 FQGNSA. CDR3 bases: TGTGCCAGCAGCCGTACAGGGGCCCCGAACACTGAAGCTTTCTTT. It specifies CASSRTGAPNTEAFF. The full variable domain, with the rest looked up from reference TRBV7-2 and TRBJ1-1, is GAGVSQSPSNKVTEKGKDVELRCDPISGHTALYWYRQSLGQGLEFLIYFQGNSAPDKSGLPSDRFSAERTGGSVSTLTIQRTQQEDSAVYLCASSRTGAPNTEAFFGQGTRLTVV.

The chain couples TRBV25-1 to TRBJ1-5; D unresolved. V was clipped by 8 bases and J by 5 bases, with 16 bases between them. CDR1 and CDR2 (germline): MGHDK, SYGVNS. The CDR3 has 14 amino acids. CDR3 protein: CASAEGWVDQPQHF. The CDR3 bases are TGTGCCAGCGCCGAAGGTTGGGTGGATCAGCCCCAGCATTTT.